This T cell receptor beta chain was captured by sequencing in a study of CD8+CD57+ T cells in acquired aplastic anemia. On the study more broadly: Mean yield of DNA from sorted CD4+ and CD8+ cells was approximately 3 ug. Overall study findings and caveats: CD8+ Simpson's diversity did not differ significantly between patients and controls.

Patients picked for sequencing had shown CD8+CD57+ cell expansion detected by flow cytometry. Each of the patients presented with severe acquired aplastic anemia. Patients were therapy-naive when their blood was sampled. The CDR3 has 14 amino acids. Germline V gives CDR1 LNHNV, CDR2 YYDKDF (reference sequence). The V and J ends lost 3 bases and 4 bases respectively, with 10 bases between them. This clonotype was seen a single time. What it binds is unknown. Genomic DNA constituted the template upon which TCR beta VDJ and CDR3 profiling was performed. TCRdb passed the reads through MiXCR, listing each CDR3 protein once. The sample consists of about 250,000 distinct CDR3 sequences, around half of them appearing once.

The J gene is TRBJ1-5, the V gene TRBV15; D is unclear. Material: sorted CD4+, CD8+, or CD8+CD57+ T cells (not recorded which) from PBMCs. This clonotype was obtained from a human donor with aplastic anemia. The CDR3 DNA reads TGTGCCACCAGCAGTGGTAGTCTAAATCAGCCCCAGCATTTT. Translated, it gives CATSSGSLNQPQHF.